Listed below are T cell receptor beta chains from one sample, sequenced in a study of CD8 T cells in ankylosing spondylitis. TCRdb re-derived calls from the 5' RACE reads in MiXCR, one entry per CDR3 protein. Seen here are a few hundred thousand distinct CDR3 sequences, roughly 20% observed once, and the top ten hold 3.5%. Sequences were obtained from blood, either unsorted or a sorted T cell fraction (not recorded which). These receptors came from a female donor with ankylosing spondylitis or in good health (not recorded which). Both conserved end residues are part of each CDR3. The D gene is left open where the match is weak. Where a row states a size, it is once, few, many or the class of an expanded clone; other rows omit it.

>TRBV7-9|few|TRBJ2-1|-
CASSLVPARYNEQFF
TGTGCCAGCAGTTTGGTTCCCGCTCGATACAATGAGCAGTTCTTC
>TRBV6-1|-|TRBJ2-7|-
CASRRDRISYEQYF
TGTGCCAGCAGGCGTGACAGGATCTCCTACGAGCAGTACTTC
>TRBV6-1|once|TRBJ2-7|-
CASSPAGGQSYEQYF
TGTGCCAGCAGTCCCGCTGGGGGACAATCCTACGAGCAGTACTTC
>TRBV29-1|-|TRBJ2-6|-
CSVQGSPGANVLTF
TGCAGCGTTCAAGGGTCACCCGGGGCCAACGTCCTGACTTTC
>TRBV5-1|few|TRBJ2-1|TRBD1
CASLDGTAFVNEQFF
TGCGCCAGCCTTGACGGGACAGCTTTTGTTAATGAGCAGTTCTTC
>TRBV6-2/TRBV6-3|many|TRBJ2-1|-
CASSYSRASNEQFF
TGTGCCAGCAGTTACTCGAGGGCTAGCAATGAGCAGTTCTTC
>TRBV7-9|few|TRBJ2-1|TRBD2
CASSLGAGGPFPQFF
TGTGCCAGCAGCTTAGGAGCGGGAGGGCCGTTCCCCCAGTTCTTC
>TRBV20-1|many|TRBJ2-7|TRBD2
CSAVTSGMQYF
TGCAGTGCTGTTACTAGCGGGATGCAGTACTTC
>TRBV25-1|few|TRBJ2-3|-
CASSNGGVGADTQYF
TGTGCCAGCAGTAATGGGGGAGTCGGCGCAGATACGCAGTATTTT
>TRBV12-3/TRBV12-4|-|TRBJ1-2|-
CASNNPNYGYTF
TGTGCCAGCAATAATCCTAACTATGGCTACACCTTC
>TRBV20-1|-|TRBJ2-3|-
CSAQPAGPQFSDTQYF
TGCAGTGCTCAACCGGCGGGTCCTCAATTTTCAGATACGCAGTATTTT
>TRBV20-1|few|TRBJ2-1|TRBD2
CSAIGLAAREQFF
TGCAGTGCTATCGGACTAGCGGCTAGGGAGCAGTTCTTC
>TRBV4-3|-|TRBJ2-7|-
CASSQGTRSYEQYF
TGCGCCAGCAGCCAAGGGACTCGGTCCTACGAGCAGTACTTC
>TRBV18|many|TRBJ2-5|TRBD1
CASSSTGGQETQYF
TGTGCCAGCTCATCAACAGGGGGCCAAGAGACCCAGTACTTC